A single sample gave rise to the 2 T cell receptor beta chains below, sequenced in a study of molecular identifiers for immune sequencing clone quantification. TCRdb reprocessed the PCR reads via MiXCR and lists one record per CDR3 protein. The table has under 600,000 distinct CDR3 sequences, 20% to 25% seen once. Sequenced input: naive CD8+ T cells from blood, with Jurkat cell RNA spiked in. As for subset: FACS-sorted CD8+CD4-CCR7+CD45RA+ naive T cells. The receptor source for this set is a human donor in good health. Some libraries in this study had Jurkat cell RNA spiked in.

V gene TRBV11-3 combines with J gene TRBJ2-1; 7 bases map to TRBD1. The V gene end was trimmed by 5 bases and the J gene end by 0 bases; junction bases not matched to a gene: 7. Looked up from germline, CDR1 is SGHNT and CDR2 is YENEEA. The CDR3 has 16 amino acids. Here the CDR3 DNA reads TGTGCCAGCAGCCGGGGACAGAAAAGCTCCTACAATGAGCAGTTCTTC. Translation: CASSRGQKSSYNEQFF. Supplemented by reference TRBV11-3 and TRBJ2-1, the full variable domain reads EAGVVQSPRYKIIEKKQPVAFWCNPISGHNTLYWYLQNLGQGPELLIRYENEEAVDDSQLPKDRFSAERLKGVDSTLKIQPAELGDSAVYLCASSRGQKSSYNEQFFGPGTRLTVL.

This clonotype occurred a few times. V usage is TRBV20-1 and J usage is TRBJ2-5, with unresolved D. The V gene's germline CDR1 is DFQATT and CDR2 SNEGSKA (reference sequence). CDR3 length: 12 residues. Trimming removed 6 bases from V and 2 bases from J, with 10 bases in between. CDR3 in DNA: TGCAGTGCCCACCTTACACAAGAGACCCAGTACTTC. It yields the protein CSAHLTQETQYF.